This T cell receptor (beta chain) was sequenced for a study of technical replicates of blood from several donors. Here immunoSEQ multiplex PCR was the method, and the copy in TCRdb shows in-frame clones only, minus some. This sample has under 100,000 clones; nearly 97% occur once, and the top ten carry approximately 0.2%. CDR3 length equals 15 residues. Per the germline V gene, CDR1 is SGDLS and CDR2 is YYNGEE. Trimming shortened V by 0 bases and J by 0 bases, and 9 bases separated the two germline ends. The receptor's source is a human donor in good health. Sequencing was done on a sample of T cells isolated from PBMCs. The rearrangement joins TRBV9 to TRBJ1-1; D perhaps matches TRBD1 (5 bases). CDR3: CASSVVSGVNTEAFF. In nucleotides, the CDR3 is TGTGCCAGCAGCGTAGTGTCGGGGGTGAACACTGAAGCTTTCTTT.